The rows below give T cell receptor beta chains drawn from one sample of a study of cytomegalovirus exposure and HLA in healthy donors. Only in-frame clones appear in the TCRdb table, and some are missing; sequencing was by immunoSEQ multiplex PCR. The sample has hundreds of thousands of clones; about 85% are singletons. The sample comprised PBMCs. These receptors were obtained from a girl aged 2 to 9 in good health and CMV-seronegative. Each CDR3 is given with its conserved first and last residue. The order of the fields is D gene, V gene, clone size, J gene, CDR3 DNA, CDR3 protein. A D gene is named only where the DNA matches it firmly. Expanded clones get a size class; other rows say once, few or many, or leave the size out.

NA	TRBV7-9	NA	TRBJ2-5	TGTGCCAGCAGCCAATCGACAGGTAGAGGAGAGACCCAGTACTTC	CASSQSTGRGETQYF
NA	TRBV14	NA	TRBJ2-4	TGTGCCAGCAGCCAAGTGCGGGGAAACATTCAGTACTTC	CASSQVRGNIQYF
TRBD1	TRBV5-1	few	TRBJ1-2	TGCGCCAGCAGCTTGGCGACAGGGAGCTATGGCTACACCTTC	CASSLATGSYGYTF
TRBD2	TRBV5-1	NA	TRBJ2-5	TGCGCCAGCAGCTTGGCCGGGAGCGGGAGCCGGGAGACCCAGTACTTC	CASSLAGSGSRETQYF
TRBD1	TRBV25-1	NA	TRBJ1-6	TGTGCCTCTGGACAGGGCCTGTATAATTCACCCCTCCACTTT	CASGQGLYNSPLHF
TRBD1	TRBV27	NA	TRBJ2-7	TGTGCCAGCAGTTCCCGGGGGACAGGGGTCCACGAGCAGTACTTC	CASSSRGTGVHEQYF
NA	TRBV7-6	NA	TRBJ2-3	TGTGCCAGCAGCTTAGATAGTGCGGTCACAGATACGCAGTATTTT	CASSLDSAVTDTQYF
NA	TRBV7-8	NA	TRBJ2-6	TGTGCCAGCAGCTTAGTTCAGGGGGGCCCATCCTCTGGGGCCAACGTCCTGACTTTC	CASSLVQGGPSSGANVLTF
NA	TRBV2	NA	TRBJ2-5	TGTGCCAGCACCGCTAGACAAGAGACCCAGTACTTC	CASTARQETQYF
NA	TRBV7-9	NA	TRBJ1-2	TGTGCCAGCAGCTTAGTCCGGGAGAATGGCTACACCTTC	CASSLVRENGYTF
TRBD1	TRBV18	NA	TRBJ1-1	TGTGCCAGCTCATCGGGACAGGGGAACACTGAAGCTTTCTTT	CASSSGQGNTEAFF
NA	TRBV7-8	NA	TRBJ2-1	TGTGCCAGCAGCTTACAACGGGAGATCAGCTACAATGAGCAGTTCTTC	CASSLQREISYNEQFF
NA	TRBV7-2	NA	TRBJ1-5	TGTGCCAGCAGCTTAGCCTCCTCAGGGAATCAGCCCCAGCATTTT	CASSLASSGNQPQHF
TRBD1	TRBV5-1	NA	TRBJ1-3	TGCGCCAGCAGCTTTCGAGGGGGCCTCTCTGGAAACACCATATATTTT	CASSFRGGLSGNTIYF
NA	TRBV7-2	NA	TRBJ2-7	TGTGCCAGCAGCCAATTGTTGACGGGGGGCTTGTACGAGCAGTACTTC	CASSQLLTGGLYEQYF
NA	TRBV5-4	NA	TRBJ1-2	TGTGCCAGCAGCTTGGTATTAGGGGGGGGCTATGGCTACACCTTC	CASSLVLGGGYGYTF
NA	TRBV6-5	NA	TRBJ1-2	TGTGCCAGCAGTCCCGACAGTTACTATGGCTACACCTTC	CASSPDSYYGYTF
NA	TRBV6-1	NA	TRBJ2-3	TGTGCCGGGGCCACGGGAGCCGTGGCAGATACGCAGTATTTT	CAGATGAVADTQYF
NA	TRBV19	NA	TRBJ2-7	TGTGCCAGTAGTATAGATAGTCGAACACGGGTCATGGCCGAGCAGTACTTC	CASSIDSRTRVMAEQYF
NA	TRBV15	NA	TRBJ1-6	TGTGCCACCAGCAGAGATTGGGCAAATTCACCCCTCCACTTT	CATSRDWANSPLHF
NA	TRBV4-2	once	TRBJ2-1	TGTGCCAGCAGCCAAGATAGGGGGAGCTCCTACAATGAGCAGTTCTTC	CASSQDRGSSYNEQFF
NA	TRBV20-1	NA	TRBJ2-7	TGCAGTGCTCCCAGACAGTACGAGCAGTACTTC	CSAPRQYEQYF
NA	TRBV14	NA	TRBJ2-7	TGTGCCAGCAGCCAAGCCGGTTACGAGCAGTACTTC	CASSQAGYEQYF
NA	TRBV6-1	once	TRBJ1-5	TGTGCCAGCAGTGAAAGGGTTGGGGGGAATCAGCCCCAGCATTTT	CASSERVGGNQPQHF
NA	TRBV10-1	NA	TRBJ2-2	TGCGCCAGCAGTGAGTCAAAAACCCTAATGAGGGAGCTGTTTTTT	CASSESKTLMRELFF
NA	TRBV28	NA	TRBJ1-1	TGTGCCAGCAGTTTACAGGGGATTAACACTGAAGCTTTCTTT	CASSLQGINTEAFF
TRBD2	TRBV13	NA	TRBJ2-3	TGTGCCAGCAGCTCCCGACTAGCGGGGGGACTCACAGATACGCAGTATTTT	CASSSRLAGGLTDTQYF
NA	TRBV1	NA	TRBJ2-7	TGCACCAGCAGCCATGACCCTAGGGACAGGGCAACCTACGAGCAGTACTTC	CTSSHDPRDRATYEQYF
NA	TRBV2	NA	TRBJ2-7	TGTGCCAGCACAGATCCAGCGAGTACCTACGAGCAGTACTTC	CASTDPASTYEQYF
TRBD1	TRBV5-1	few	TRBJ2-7	TGCGCCAGCAGCCGGAACAGGGGCCCCTACGAGCAGTACTTC	CASSRNRGPYEQYF
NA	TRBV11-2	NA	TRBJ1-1	TGTGCCAGCAGCTTAGCACCTACCGCCGTTGAAGCTTTCTTT	CASSLAPTAVEAFF
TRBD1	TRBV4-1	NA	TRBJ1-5	TGCGCCAGCAGCCAAGGGACACAGGGGAATCAGCCCCAGCATTTT	CASSQGTQGNQPQHF
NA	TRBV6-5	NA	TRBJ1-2	TGTGCCAGCAGTAGGGGAACGAACGGCTACACCTTC	CASSRGTNGYTF
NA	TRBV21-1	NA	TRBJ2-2	TGTGCCAGCACTAAAATCCGGGACAGGTCGACCGGGGAGCTGTTTTTT	CASTKIRDRSTGELFF
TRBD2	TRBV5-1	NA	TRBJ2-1	TGCGCCAGCAGCTTCGGGAGGACCTACAATGAGCAGTTCTTC	CASSFGRTYNEQFF
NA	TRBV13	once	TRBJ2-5	TGTGCCAGCAGCTTAGCGGGGATAAAAGAGACCCAGTACTTC	CASSLAGIKETQYF
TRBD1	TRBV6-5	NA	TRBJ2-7	TGTGCCAGCAGAGGGGACAGGAACTCTTACGAGCAGTACTTC	CASRGDRNSYEQYF
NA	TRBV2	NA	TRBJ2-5	TGTGCCAGCAATTTAAGGTCTCGGGGGGAGACCCAGTACTTC	CASNLRSRGETQYF
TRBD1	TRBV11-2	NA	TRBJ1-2	TGTGCCAGCAGCGTGGACAGGGGGCTTGGCTACACCTTC	CASSVDRGLGYTF
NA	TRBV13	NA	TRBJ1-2	TGTGCCAGCAGCTTAGGAACCGGACAAATATCCTATGGCTACACCTTC	CASSLGTGQISYGYTF
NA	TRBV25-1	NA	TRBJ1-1	TGTGCCAGCAGCCCCCTAATAGGCGGTTACACTGAAGCTTTCTTT	CASSPLIGGYTEAFF
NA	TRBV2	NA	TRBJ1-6	TGTGCCAGCAGCAGGGGAATTGGTTACTCACCCCTCCACTTT	CASSRGIGYSPLHF
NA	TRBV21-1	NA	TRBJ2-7	TGTGCCAGCAGCAAAGGCGAGAGGGGGACTGACAGGGGGAGCTCCTACGAGCAGTACTTC	CASSKGERGTDRGSSYEQYF
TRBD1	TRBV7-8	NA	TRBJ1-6	TGTGCCAGCAGGTCCACGACAGGGCGAAGGGGTTCACCCCTCCACTTT	CASRSTTGRRGSPLHF
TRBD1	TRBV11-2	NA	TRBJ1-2	TGTGCCAGCAGCTTAGATTGGCGCGGGACAGATGGCTACACCTTC	CASSLDWRGTDGYTF
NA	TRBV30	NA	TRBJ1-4	TGTGCCTGGAGTGTACCCAGTTCTAATGAAAAACTGTTTTTT	CAWSVPSSNEKLFF
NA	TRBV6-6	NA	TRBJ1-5	TGTGCCAGCAGCCGAATGACAGGCTATAGCAATCAGCCCCAGCATTTT	CASSRMTGYSNQPQHF
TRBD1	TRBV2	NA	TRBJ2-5	TGTGCCAGCAGTGGCCGGACAGGGTGGGAGACCCAGTACTTC	CASSGRTGWETQYF
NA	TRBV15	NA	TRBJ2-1	TGTGCCACCAGCAGAGTGGCGGGGTCCTACAATGAGCAGTTCTTC	CATSRVAGSYNEQFF
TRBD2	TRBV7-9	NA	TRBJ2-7	TGTGCCAGCAGCGTTAGCGGGAGGGGGGTCGACGAGCAGTACTTC	CASSVSGRGVDEQYF
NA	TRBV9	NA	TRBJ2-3	TGTGCCAGCAGCGGTCCGGTGAAAGATACGCAGTATTTT	CASSGPVKDTQYF
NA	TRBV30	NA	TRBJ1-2	TGTGCCTGGAGTCCCGACAGGGGCTACACCTTC	CAWSPDRGYTF
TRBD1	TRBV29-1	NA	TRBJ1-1	TGCAGCGTTCGGACAGGGGCCACTGAAGCTTTCTTT	CSVRTGATEAFF
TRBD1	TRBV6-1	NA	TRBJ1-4	TGTGCCAGCAGTGAAAGACAGGGGGGAGAAAAACTGTTTTTT	CASSERQGGEKLFF